This T cell receptor beta chain stems from a study of cytomegalovirus exposure and HLA in healthy donors. The study, taken as a whole, reports: The study labeled approximately 150 TCR beta chains cytomegalovirus-associated. A later analysis found common viral pathogens apparently linked to several of the most significant clusters.

Donors consisted of healthy bone marrow donors. Vbeta (60) and Jbeta (13) primers were used in the PCR. Libraries were prepared by immunoSEQ multiplex PCR; TCRdb keeps only in-frame clonotypes and omits some of them. Found here are fewer than 200,000 clones, approximately 75% of them singletons; the top ten hold approximately 1.5%. V was cut by 0 bases and J by 3 bases, with 12 bases left in between. Germline-derived CDR1 and CDR2 are SGHVS and FNYEAQ. This CDR3 spans 16 amino acids. This clone came up a few times. Antigen: not known. Source material: PBMCs. The chain combines TRBV7-6 with TRBJ2-1; TRBD1 might be the D (6 bases). This receptor was identified in a girl between 10 and 17 years old in good health and CMV-seronegative. The CDR3, as DNA: TGTGCCAGCAGCTTAGCTATGACAGGAGACTACAATGAGCAGTTCTTC. This codes for CASSLAMTGDYNEQFF. Based on the CDR3 plus reference TRBV7-6 and TRBJ2-1, the full variable domain is GAGVSQSPRYKVTKRGQDVALRCDPISGHVSLYWYRQALGQGPEFLTYFNYEAQQDKSGLPNDRFSAERPEGSISTLTIQRTEQRDSAMYRCASSLAMTGDYNEQFFGPGTRLTVL.